Listed below are T cell receptor beta chains from one sample, sequenced in a study of T cell repertoires in cytomegalovirus infection. MiXCR, run by TCRdb on the reads, gives a single entry per CDR3 protein. Seen here are 290,000 or so distinct CDR3 sequences, about 9.1% observed once, and the top ten hold approximately 2.4%. Specimen: PBMCs. These receptors originate from a human donor in good health (CMV status not recorded). Some clones in this sample may be carry-over from other donors' samples. CDR3s include the opening cysteine and the closing phenylalanine or tryptophan. A D gene is named only where the DNA matches it firmly. Clone size is shown for a subset of rows, as once, few, many or a class of expanded clone.

j_call d_call v_call clone_size cdr3_nt cdr3_aa
TRBJ2-5 . TRBV7-9 many TGTGCCAGCAGCTTGAGCCAGGGTCTGAGGGAGACCCAGTACTTC CASSLSQGLRETQYF
TRBJ1-1 . TRBV7-9 many TGTGCCAGCAGCCGTCGGGGGTTTGAAGCTTTCTTT CASSRRGFEAFF
TRBJ1-5 TRBD1 TRBV19 many TGTGCCAGTACCTTTGGGGACAGGGGCAATCAGCCCCAGCATTTT CASTFGDRGNQPQHF
TRBJ2-7 TRBD1 TRBV7-8 many TGTGCCAGCAGCTCGCCTGGACAGGGGACGACCTACGAGCAGTACTTC CASSSPGQGTTYEQYF
TRBJ2-2 . TRBV28 many TGTGCCAGCAGTCCCCATCAGGTCGGGGGCGGGGAGCTGTTTTTT CASSPHQVGGGELFF
TRBJ2-7 TRBD1 TRBV25-1 many TGTGCCAGCGGGGACAGGGAGAACTACGAGCAGTACTTC CASGDRENYEQYF
TRBJ1-5 . TRBV6-5 many TGTGCCAGCAGTTACTCGAGCGGGGATGGTCAGCCCCAGCATTTT CASSYSSGDGQPQHF
TRBJ1-2 . TRBV4-3 many TGCGCCAGCAGCCAAGAGAGGTGGGGGACCAGTGGCTACACCTTC CASSQERWGTSGYTF
TRBJ2-1 . TRBV2 . TGTGCCAGCACCAAGGGACCGCAATATGAGCAGTTCTTC CASTKGPQYEQFF
TRBJ1-4 . TRBV5-4 few TGTGCCAGCAGCCTGGGAGGACAGCCTAATGAAAAACTGTTTTTT CASSLGGQPNEKLFF
TRBJ1-5 . TRBV6-4 many TGTGCCAGCAGGGCGAGTGAGGGTCTCAATCAGCCCCAGCATTTT CASRASEGLNQPQHF
TRBJ1-2 . TRBV6-2/TRBV6-3 many TGTGCCAGCAGTCCCGGGACGCAGCTCTATGGCTACACCTTC CASSPGTQLYGYTF
TRBJ2-3 TRBD1 TRBV11-2 . TGTGCCAGCAGCGTTGGGGACAGGAGCACAGATACGCAGTATTTT CASSVGDRSTDTQYF
TRBJ1-1 . TRBV6-2/TRBV6-3 many TGTGCCAGCAGTTACGGTCTCCAGATTCTTAGCTGGAACACTGAAGCTTTCTTT CASSYGLQILSWNTEAFF
TRBJ2-1 TRBD2 TRBV7-9 few TGTGCCAGCAGCTCCGGGACTAGCGGGGCGCTCTACAATGAGCAGTTCTTC CASSSGTSGALYNEQFF
TRBJ1-6 TRBD1 TRBV7-3 many TGTGCCAGCAGCTCCGGACAGGCTGGATCACCCCTCCACTTT CASSSGQAGSPLHF
TRBJ1-1 TRBD1 TRBV7-2 many TGTGCCAGCAGCGATCCGGGACAGGGGGCGCGTGAAGCTTTCTTT CASSDPGQGAREAFF
TRBJ2-2 . TRBV29-1 many TGCAGCGTTGTACTAATGCTTTGGGGCACCGGGGAGCTGTTTTTT CSVVLMLWGTGELFF
TRBJ1-1 . TRBV2 . TGTGCCAGCAAAAGTCAAAGGGCCGAAGCTTTCTTT CASKSQRAEAFF
TRBJ1-1 . TRBV9 many TGTGCCAGCAGCCTTCGAGGCATTTCGATGGAGGGGACTGAAGCTTTCTTT CASSLRGISMEGTEAFF
TRBJ1-1 . TRBV6-6 many TGTGCCAGTTCCGTGGGGGTGAGGCTTGAAGCTTTCTTT CASSVGVRLEAFF
TRBJ2-1 TRBD2 TRBV6-1 many TGTGCCAGCAGTGAAGCGGGGGGACTACAATACAATGAGCAGTTCTTC CASSEAGGLQYNEQFF
TRBJ2-1 . TRBV2 many TGTGCCAGCGGCGGTCAGTCCTACAATGAGCAGTTCTTC CASGGQSYNEQFF
TRBJ2-5 . TRBV18 many TGTGCCAGCTCACCACCGGGGTTCCAAGAGACCCAGTACTTC CASSPPGFQETQYF
TRBJ1-5 . TRBV28 many TGTGCCAGCAGTTTTTTCAGAGGTACTCAGCCCCAGCATTTT CASSFFRGTQPQHF
TRBJ1-1 . TRBV14 many TGTGCCAGCAGCCTAGGAAAAATCTCTGAAGCTTTCTTT CASSLGKISEAFF
TRBJ1-1 TRBD1 TRBV25-1 many TGTGCCAGCAGTGCATCGACAGGGTTGGGCACTGAAGCTTTCTTT CASSASTGLGTEAFF
TRBJ2-7 . TRBV5-5 many TGTGCCAGCAGCTTGTGGGACAACTACGAGCAGTACTTC CASSLWDNYEQYF
TRBJ2-1 TRBD1 TRBV29-1 . TGCAGCGTTGAAGATTTTTTAGGACAGGGGCCCGGCAATGAGCAGTTCTTC CSVEDFLGQGPGNEQFF
TRBJ1-2 TRBD1 TRBV4-3 many TGCGCCAGCAGCCAAGATTTGGGGACAGACTATGGCTACACCTTC CASSQDLGTDYGYTF
TRBJ1-6 . TRBV27 . TGTGCCAGCAGCCCCTGGGCTAATTCACCCCTCCACTTT CASSPWANSPLHF
TRBJ2-7 TRBD1 TRBV20-1 many TGCAGTGCTTTGACAGGGGGGGCCTACGAGCAGTACTTC CSALTGGAYEQYF
TRBJ2-1 TRBD2 TRBV10-3 many TGTGCCATCAGTGAGTCGACGTCTAGCGGGCGAAATGAGCAGTTCTTC CAISESTSSGRNEQFF
TRBJ2-5 TRBD1 TRBV28 many TGTGCCAGCAGTCGACAGGGGGCCTGGGAGACCCAGTACTTC CASSRQGAWETQYF
TRBJ1-1 TRBD1 TRBV2 few TGTGCCAGCAGGGAAGACAGGGGGCTGGCTGAAGCTTTCTTT CASREDRGLAEAFF
TRBJ2-1 . TRBV5-1 many TGCGCCAGCAGCTCCCCGGAGGCTAGCTCCTACAATGAGCAGTTCTTC CASSSPEASSYNEQFF
TRBJ2-1 . TRBV7-2 many TGTGCCAGCAGGGGCCCCGGGACTGGGGGTAATGAGCAGTTCTTC CASRGPGTGGNEQFF
TRBJ2-6 . TRBV27 . TGTGCCAGCACTGGTAATGGGGCCAACGTCCTGAATTTC CASTGNGANVLNF
TRBJ2-1 TRBD2 TRBV2 many TGTGCCAGCAGTCAAGCGGGGATTTCCTACAATGAGCAGTTCTTC CASSQAGISYNEQFF
TRBJ2-3 . TRBV11-3 many TGTGCCAGCAGCTACAGGGGAGGGACGCAGTATTTT CASSYRGGTQYF
TRBJ2-2 TRBD2 TRBV7-6 many TGTGCCAGCAGCCCCGTAGCGGGGTCGAACACCGGGGAGCTGTTTTTT CASSPVAGSNTGELFF
TRBJ1-2 . TRBV19 many TGTGCCACCGAATCCGTAGGAGACTTCTATGGCTACACCTTC CATESVGDFYGYTF
TRBJ2-7 . TRBV20-1 many TGCAGTGCTAGAGATCAGGGGACGGGCTCCTACGAGCAGTACTTC CSARDQGTGSYEQYF
TRBJ2-7 . TRBV7-2 many TGTGCCAGCAGCTTATCGTCTGGCGACGAGCAGTACTTC CASSLSSGDEQYF
TRBJ2-1 TRBD1 TRBV12-3/TRBV12-4 many TGTGCCAGCAGAACCGGGACAGGGATCGATGAGCAGTTCTTC CASRTGTGIDEQFF
TRBJ1-5 . TRBV20-1 few TGCAGTGCTAGAGATCCCACAGCTCACCAGCCCCAGCATTTT CSARDPTAHQPQHF
TRBJ2-2 . TRBV14 . TGTGCCAGCAGCCCCAACCCGGGGGCCGAGAACACCGGGGAGCTGTTTTTT CASSPNPGAENTGELFF
TRBJ1-2 TRBD1 TRBV20-1 . TGCAGTGCTAGAGACCAGGGGGCTTTTGGCTATGGCTACACCTTC CSARDQGAFGYGYTF
TRBJ2-4 . TRBV15 many TGTGCCACCAGCGTGACGACAGTATCTAGCCAAAACATTCAGTACTTC CATSVTTVSSQNIQYF
TRBJ1-6 . TRBV6-2/TRBV6-3 . TGTGCCAGCAGTTCATCAGGGCGAAATTCACCCCTCCACTTT CASSSSGRNSPLHF
TRBJ2-7 . TRBV23-1 many TGCGCCAGCAGTCGGCCCAGGGGGAGGTCCTACGAGCAGTACTTC CASSRPRGRSYEQYF